These T cell receptor beta chains were read from a single sample in a study of cytomegalovirus exposure and HLA in healthy donors. The data were produced by immunoSEQ multiplex PCR, yet TCRdb's version contains in-frame clones alone and is incomplete. Here the sample spans more than 95,000 clones, approximately 80% being singletons. Sequenced material: PBMCs. The receptor source for this set is a man aged 50-60 years in good health and CMV-seropositive. Each CDR3 is given with its conserved first and last residue. Fields, in order: V gene, CDR3 protein.

V gene: TRBV7-2; CDR3 protein: CASSLEAGERKTQYF
V gene: TRBV7-2; CDR3 protein: CASSFSGGKNIQYF
V gene: TRBV2; CDR3 protein: CASRRDTGTDTQYF
V gene: TRBV5-1; CDR3 protein: CASSVTGTMQETQYF
V gene: TRBV7-9; CDR3 protein: CASSRRGAFSYEQYF
V gene: TRBV27; CDR3 protein: CASSRGSYNEQFF
V gene: TRBV23-1; CDR3 protein: CASSQSQLRTSGGYNEQFF
V gene: TRBV27; CDR3 protein: CASNVAAMNTEAFF
V gene: TRBV9; CDR3 protein: CASSPMGVTGNTIYF
V gene: TRBV6-1; CDR3 protein: CASSESGASYEQYF
V gene: TRBV6-5; CDR3 protein: CASSRTGTYEQYF
V gene: TRBV5-4; CDR3 protein: CASSTGTNNYGYTF
V gene: TRBV5-1; CDR3 protein: CASSLGTGMGSAEAFF
V gene: TRBV18; CDR3 protein: CASSEREGPTDTQYF
V gene: TRBV6-6; CDR3 protein: CASSYLQGNYGYTF
V gene: TRBV5-5; CDR3 protein: CASSTGQLGYGYTF
V gene: TRBV6-5; CDR3 protein: CASSSTGGGQPQHF
V gene: TRBV30; CDR3 protein: CAWTRRDRGLTWPVNGYTF
V gene: TRBV6-1; CDR3 protein: CASTLDILHTEAFF
V gene: TRBV18; CDR3 protein: CASSPPTGVDGYTF
V gene: TRBV7-2; CDR3 protein: CASSEQGQPGYGYTF
V gene: TRBV7-2; CDR3 protein: CASSLVSGGLLNNSPLHF
V gene: TRBV7-2; CDR3 protein: CASSPLGGSEAFF
V gene: TRBV5-1; CDR3 protein: CASSLGGHIPQETQYF
V gene: TRBV10-1; CDR3 protein: CASSESARGEAFF
V gene: TRBV18; CDR3 protein: CASSPIGRGVLEQYF
V gene: TRBV2; CDR3 protein: CASSGQGRGNQPQHF
V gene: TRBV7-9; CDR3 protein: CASSLEATGRFREQYF
V gene: TRBV2; CDR3 protein: CASRGQGSQPQHF
V gene: TRBV6-5; CDR3 protein: CASTREGNTEAFF
V gene: TRBV27; CDR3 protein: CASSLTGLTYNSPLHF
V gene: TRBV5-1; CDR3 protein: CASSAGTGGPQPQHF
V gene: TRBV18; CDR3 protein: CASSRDRASYEQYF
V gene: TRBV7-9; CDR3 protein: CASSSTGLNAPGELFF
V gene: TRBV18; CDR3 protein: CASSRGQVGVQETQYF
V gene: TRBV6-5; CDR3 protein: CASSGSSGGSYEQYF
V gene: TRBV7-9; CDR3 protein: CASSFSGGTGSTDTQYF
V gene: TRBV19; CDR3 protein: CASSTPDRGNYGYTF
V gene: TRBV7-3; CDR3 protein: CASSSWTSGTSTDTQYF
V gene: TRBV2; CDR3 protein: CASSEGQGAYGYTF
V gene: TRBV2; CDR3 protein: CASSRQVNTEAFF
V gene: TRBV10-1; CDR3 protein: CASSSGQGSSYNEQFF
V gene: TRBV7-9; CDR3 protein: CASSLGGGPNYGYTF
V gene: TRBV7-8; CDR3 protein: CASSLAVRGTDTQYF
V gene: TRBV10-1; CDR3 protein: CASSVRPGGAQYF
V gene: TRBV19; CDR3 protein: CASTPNRVSNQPQHF
V gene: TRBV7-2; CDR3 protein: CASSLDTGIYGYTF
V gene: TRBV5-6; CDR3 protein: CASSSSDRAEAFF
V gene: TRBV30; CDR3 protein: CAWGGQRLNYGYTF
V gene: TRBV10-2; CDR3 protein: CASSEPDRVDEKLFF
V gene: TRBV30; CDR3 protein: CALGAGGPRDEQFF
V gene: TRBV7-9; CDR3 protein: CASSLGTGKEGYTF
V gene: TRBV30; CDR3 protein: CAWIRQDGYTF